This is a list of T cell receptor beta chains from one sample in a study of tumor-infiltrating lymphocytes in oesophageal squamous cell carcinoma. Each CDR3 protein gets one entry after TCRdb re-called the PCR reads with MiXCR. The repertoire consists of over 15,000 distinct CDR3 sequences, with less than 50% occurring once and the leading ten covering 30% to 35%. The sequenced sample was normal esophageal tissue next to the tumor. The receptors were sampled from a female donor with esophageal squamous cell carcinoma. CDR3s include the opening cysteine and the closing phenylalanine or tryptophan. D genes are given only for firm matches. Size is omitted from some rows. Given values are once, few, many or a class for expanded clones.

j_call v_call clone_size d_call cdr3_nt cdr3_aa
TRBJ2-7 TRBV7-8 NA NA TGTGCCAGCAGCTCGCAGGGCCACAGGGTAAAGGACTTC CASSSQGHRVKDF
TRBJ2-7 TRBV6-1 NA NA TGTGCCAGCAGTGAACCGAACACGGCCTACGAGCAGTACTTC CASSEPNTAYEQYF
TRBJ2-1 TRBV5-4 NA TRBD2 TGTGCCAGCACCGGACTGGGGACTAGCGGGAGTGAGCAGTTCTTC CASTGLGTSGSEQFF
TRBJ1-2 TRBV27 NA TRBD1 TGTGCCAGCAGTTCCGGGACAGGGGCGGGTGGCTACACCTTC CASSSGTGAGGYTF
TRBJ2-5 TRBV11-2 NA TRBD2 TGTGCCAGCAGCTTAGGATTTGCTAGCGGGAGGGAGACCCAGTACTTC CASSLGFASGRETQYF
TRBJ2-5 TRBV7-8 few TRBD2 TGTGCCAGCAGCTTAGACGGGGGGGCCGGCGAGACCCAGTACTTC CASSLDGGAGETQYF
TRBJ2-1 TRBV27 NA NA TGTGCCAGCAGCCCGGGCTATTCCCCCTTCTCCTACAATGAGCAGTTCTTC CASSPGYSPFSYNEQFF
TRBJ1-1 TRBV9 few NA TGTGCCAGCAGCGTAGTGGGAGGGGAAACTGAAGCTTTCTTT CASSVVGGETEAFF
TRBJ2-1 TRBV7-8 NA NA TGTGCCAGCAGCTTACTCCTCTCCGGTCCCTACAATGAGCAGTTCTTC CASSLLLSGPYNEQFF
TRBJ2-5 TRBV12-3/TRBV12-4 NA TRBD2 TGTGCCAGCAGTTCCGGGACTAGCGGGTTAAGTCGTGGGGAGCAGTACTTC CASSSGTSGLSRGEQYF
TRBJ2-1 TRBV6-1 NA NA TGTGCCAGCAGTGCCTACTCGGTCAATGAGCAGTTCTTC CASSAYSVNEQFF
TRBJ2-1 TRBV11-2 NA NA TGTGCCAGCAGCTTAACCCCTTACAATGAGCAGTTCTTC CASSLTPYNEQFF
TRBJ2-7 TRBV7-3 NA TRBD2 TGTGCCAGCATCCTAGGGCGGGAGAAGGTTGGCGAGCAGTACTTC CASILGREKVGEQYF
TRBJ2-1 TRBV6-1 many TRBD2 TGTGCCAGCAAGGGGGGGACTAGCGGATACAATGAGCAGTTCTTC CASKGGTSGYNEQFF
TRBJ2-1 TRBV7-4 NA NA TGTGCCAGCAGGATTTCCAATGAGCAGTTCTTC CASRISNEQFF
TRBJ2-1 TRBV28 NA TRBD2 TGTGCCAGCACTGGGGGACTATACAATGAGCAGTTCTTC CASTGGLYNEQFF
TRBJ1-3 TRBV6-1 many NA TGTGCCAGCAGTTCCGGGTATGGAAACACCATATATTTT CASSSGYGNTIYF
TRBJ2-7 TRBV6-6 once NA TGTGCCAGCAGTTACGGTCTAAGTACCTACGAGCAGTACTTC CASSYGLSTYEQYF
TRBJ2-3 TRBV7-6 many TRBD1 TGTGCCAGCAGCTTAATGCGCGGAGACAGGGCCCACACCGGGGAGCTGTATTTT CASSLMRGDRAHTGELYF
TRBJ2-7 TRBV4-1 many NA TGCGCCAGCAGCCAAGTGGGGGGTAGAGCAGCCTACGAGCAGTACTTC CASSQVGGRAAYEQYF
TRBJ2-5 TRBV12-3/TRBV12-4 few NA TGTGCCAGCAGTTTTGAGGGAGAGACCCAGTACTTC CASSFEGETQYF
TRBJ2-1 TRBV12-3/TRBV12-4 NA NA TGTGCCAGCATCGGACAGTTGAGCTCCTACAATGAGCAGTTCTTC CASIGQLSSYNEQFF
TRBJ2-5 TRBV11-3 medium-sized NA TGTGCCAGCAGCTTGGGTGGACAGCAAGAGACCCAGTACTTC CASSLGGQQETQYF
TRBJ2-1 TRBV5-1 NA NA TGCGCCAGCAGCTTGGCCGCGGGGCTCATCGAGCAGTTCTTC CASSLAAGLIEQFF
TRBJ1-1 TRBV28 NA NA TGTGCCAGCAGTTTGGACTGGGGGAGAGGTGAAGCTTTCTTT CASSLDWGRGEAFF
TRBJ2-3 TRBV16 many NA TGTGCCAGCAGCCAATCTGCCAGCAACACAGATACGCAGTATTTT CASSQSASNTDTQYF
TRBJ2-3 TRBV27 NA NA TGTGCCAGCAGTAAGGACCAGGGAAGGCAGTATTTT CASSKDQGRQYF
TRBJ2-7 TRBV6-1 NA NA TGTGCCAGCGGCCTGGCGGCCTACGAGCAGTACTTC CASGLAAYEQYF
TRBJ2-1 TRBV7-9 large TRBD1 TGTGCCAGCAGCTTAACCCAGGGGGAAAATGAGCAGTTCTTC CASSLTQGENEQFF
TRBJ2-5 TRBV7-2 NA TRBD2 TGTGCCAGCAGCTCAGGACTAGCGGGACGGGAGACCCAGTACTTC CASSSGLAGRETQYF
TRBJ1-2 TRBV7-9 NA NA TGTGCCAGCAGCTTAGAATACGGGAGTGGCTACACCTTC CASSLEYGSGYTF
TRBJ2-3 TRBV7-2 NA TRBD2 TGTGCCAGCAGCTCTGCCGGGACTACTGCCTACGAGCAGTATTTT CASSSAGTTAYEQYF
TRBJ2-7 TRBV7-2 NA NA TGTGCCAGCAGCAGCTTTGGGTACGAGCAGTACTTC CASSSFGYEQYF
TRBJ2-7 TRBV10-1 once NA TGCGCCAGTACAGGGCACGAGCAGTACTTC CASTGHEQYF
TRBJ2-1 TRBV24-1 NA TRBD2 TGTGCCACCAGTACCCCTGAGGGGAGGGACAATGAGCAGTTCTTC CATSTPEGRDNEQFF
TRBJ1-5 TRBV7-2 NA NA TGTGCCAGCAGCTTAGCAGGGGGAGGACAGCCCCAGCATTTT CASSLAGGGQPQHF
TRBJ2-7 TRBV6-1 many NA TGTGCCAGCAGCAGGGGGGGGGCCTACGAGCAGTACTTC CASSRGGAYEQYF
TRBJ2-7 TRBV4-1 many TRBD2 TGCGCCAGCAGCCAAGAGTCTAGCGGGAGAGGGTACGAGCAGTACTTC CASSQESSGRGYEQYF
TRBJ1-5 TRBV24-1 many NA TGTGCCACCAGTGATACTCAGGGGAGGGGGACCCAGCATTTT CATSDTQGRGTQHF
TRBJ2-7 TRBV7-2 NA TRBD2 TGTGCCAGCAGCTTACTAGCGGGAGTGGGTGAGCAGTACTTC CASSLLAGVGEQYF
TRBJ2-7 TRBV7-2 many NA TGTGCCAGCACCCCCGGCGGTGAGCAGTACTTC CASTPGGEQYF
TRBJ1-2 TRBV7-8 NA NA TGTGCCAGCAGCTTAGGATCCGGGTTTAACTATGGCTACACCTTC CASSLGSGFNYGYTF
TRBJ2-7 TRBV6-9 NA NA TGTGCCACAAGGCCTTCAGTCGGCACCGGGGAGCTGTATTTT CATRPSVGTGELYF